The rows below give T cell receptor beta chains drawn from one sample of a study of blood T cell repertoires in COVID-19. This table comes from immunoSEQ multiplex PCR, and its TCRdb copy is limited to in-frame clones, with some not included. The top ten hold 12% of the sample, which has 130,000 or so clones, less than 85% seen once. The material sequenced was peripheral blood. The origin of the receptors is a woman in her sixties with acute or convalescent COVID-19. The CDR3 runs from the conserved cysteine through the conserved F or W. The order of the fields is V gene, D gene, J gene, clone size, CDR3 DNA, CDR3 protein. A D gene is named only where the DNA matches it firmly. Only part of the rows carry a size: once, few, many, or a class if the clone is expanded.

V: TRBV24-1; D: -; J: TRBJ1-2; size: -; DNA: TGTGCCACCAGTGATCTAAGGGAGGGAGGCTACACCTTC; CDR3: CATSDLREGGYTF
V: TRBV30; D: -; J: TRBJ2-3; size: many; DNA: TGTGCCTGGAGTGTAGGGAGGGGGAAGCAAAAAACAGATACGCAGTATTTT; CDR3: CAWSVGRGKQKTDTQYF
V: TRBV3-1/TRBV3-2; D: -; J: TRBJ1-1; size: -; DNA: TGTGCCAGCAGCCAAGGGACGGGAACTGAAGCTTTCTTT; CDR3: CASSQGTGTEAFF
V: TRBV20-1; D: -; J: TRBJ1-1; size: -; DNA: TGCAGTGCTAGTCCTGTCGGGTTGAACACTGAAGCTTTCTTT; CDR3: CSASPVGLNTEAFF
V: TRBV10-3; D: TRBD1; J: TRBJ1-6; size: -; DNA: TGTGCCATCAGTGATTTCCGGACAGGAAGCTCCTATAATTCACCCCTCCACTTT; CDR3: CAISDFRTGSSYNSPLHF
V: TRBV10-2; D: -; J: TRBJ2-5; size: -; DNA: TGCGCCAGCAGTGAGTTCCTTGTAGAGACCCAGTACTTC; CDR3: CASSEFLVETQYF
V: TRBV29-1; D: -; J: TRBJ2-2; size: -; DNA: TGCAGCGTTGAAGGGGAGGTCACCGGGGAGCTGTTTTTT; CDR3: CSVEGEVTGELFF
V: TRBV3-1/TRBV3-2; D: -; J: TRBJ2-2; size: -; DNA: TGTGCCAGCAGCCAATACAGGACGTACACCGGGGAGCTGTTTTTT; CDR3: CASSQYRTYTGELFF
V: TRBV19; D: TRBD1; J: TRBJ1-1; size: few; DNA: TGTGCCAGTAGCACAGGGGGGAGCACTGAAGCTTTCTTT; CDR3: CASSTGGSTEAFF
V: TRBV19; D: TRBD2; J: TRBJ2-1; size: -; DNA: TGTGCCAGTACCTCGCTATTGCGGGGGATGGACAATGAGCAGTTCTTC; CDR3: CASTSLLRGMDNEQFF
V: TRBV6-4; D: -; J: TRBJ1-1; size: -; DNA: TGTACTTCAAGCGGACCAGGGGTTATGAACACTGAAGCTTTCTTT; CDR3: CTSSGPGVMNTEAFF